The 3 T cell receptor beta chains in this list originate from one sample, sequenced in a study of STAT5B mutations in CD4+ large granular lymphocyte leukemia. Some clones are missing from TCRdb's copy, which holds only in-frame ones; the method was immunoSEQ multiplex PCR. Of 25,000 to 35,000 clones in the sample, roughly 72% are singletons; the top ten hold 0.25% to 0.35%. Input material: CD4+ T cells from blood buffy coats. These receptors were obtained from a human donor in good health.

The V call is TRBV7-9, the J call TRBJ1-6; D is unresolved. This CDR3 spans 15 amino acids. V lost 0 bases and J lost 9, with 12 bases in between. CDR1 is SEHNR and CDR2 is FQNEAQ in the germline V gene (reference sequence). The CDR3 DNA sequence: TGTGCCAGCAGCTTAGCAGGGCTCGGCTTTTCACCCCTCCACTTT. Its translation: CASSLAGLGFSPLHF.

This chain joins TRBV19 and TRBJ2-5, with 7 positions matching TRBD1. Trimming removed 5 bases from V and 7 bases from J; junction bases left unmatched: 1. Germline V gene sequence: CDR1 LNHDA, CDR2 SQIVND (reference sequence). The CDR3 has 11 residues. The chain's CDR3 is CASSSGGTQYF. DNA for the CDR3: TGTGCCAGTAGTTCAGGGGGGACCCAGTACTTC.

The rearrangement links TRBV4-2 to TRBJ1-1, with a tentative D call TRBD1 (6 bases). CDR3 length: 14 residues. CDR1 and CDR2 (germline): LGHNA, YNFKEQ. The V end was cut by 1 base, the J end by 7 bases, with 13 bases between. In DNA, the CDR3 is TGTGCCAGCAGCCAAGGGACAAGGGGGGATGAAGCTTTCTTT. The encoded protein is CASSQGTRGDEAFF.